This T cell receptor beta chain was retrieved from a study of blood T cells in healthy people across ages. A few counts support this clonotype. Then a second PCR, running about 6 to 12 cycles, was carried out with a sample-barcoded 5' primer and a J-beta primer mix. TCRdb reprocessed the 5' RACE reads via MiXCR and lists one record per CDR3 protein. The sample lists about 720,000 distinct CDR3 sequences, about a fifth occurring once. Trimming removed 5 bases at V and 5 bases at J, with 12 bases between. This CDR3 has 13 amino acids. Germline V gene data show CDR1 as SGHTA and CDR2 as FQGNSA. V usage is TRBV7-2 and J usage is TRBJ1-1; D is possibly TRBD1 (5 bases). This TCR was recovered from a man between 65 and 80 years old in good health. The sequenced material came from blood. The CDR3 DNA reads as TGTGCCAGCAGCCCAGGGTTATGGACTGAAGCTTTCTTT. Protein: CASSPGLWTEAFF.